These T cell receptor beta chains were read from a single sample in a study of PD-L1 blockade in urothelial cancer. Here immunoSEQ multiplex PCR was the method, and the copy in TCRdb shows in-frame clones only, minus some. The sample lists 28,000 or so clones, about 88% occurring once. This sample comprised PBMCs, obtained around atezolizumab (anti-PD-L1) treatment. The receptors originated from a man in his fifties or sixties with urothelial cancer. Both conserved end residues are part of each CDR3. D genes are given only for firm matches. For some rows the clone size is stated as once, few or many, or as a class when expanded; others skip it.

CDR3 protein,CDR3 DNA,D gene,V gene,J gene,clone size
CASSSGQGANTGELFF,TGTGCTAGCAGTTCGGGACAGGGGGCGAACACCGGGGAGCTGTTTTTT,TRBD1,TRBV7-7,TRBJ2-2,.
CATTGQTYEQYF,TGTGCCACTACGGGACAGACCTACGAGCAGTACTTC,TRBD1,TRBV25-1,TRBJ2-7,.
CASSGTLNNYGYTF,TGTGCCAGCAGTGGGACATTGAATAACTATGGCTACACCTTC,.,TRBV6-1,TRBJ1-2,.
CASSISGLAATGELFF,TGTGCCAGCAGCATTTCGGGACTAGCGGCGACCGGGGAGCTGTTTTTT,TRBD2,TRBV9,TRBJ2-2,.
CASSLRTGGPNEQFF,TGTGCCAGCAGCTTACGGACAGGGGGACCGAATGAGCAGTTCTTC,TRBD1,TRBV7-6,TRBJ2-1,.
CASSWRDEQYF,TGTGCCAGCAGCTGGAGGGATGAGCAGTACTTC,.,TRBV4-2,TRBJ2-7,.
CASSPRQGIRHGYTF,TGTGCCAGCAGTCCCCGACAGGGGATTAGGCATGGCTACACCTTC,TRBD1,TRBV27,TRBJ1-2,.
CASSLRRLAVTDTQYF,TGTGCCAGCAGCTTGAGGCGCCTAGCCGTCACAGATACGCAGTATTTT,.,TRBV11-1,TRBJ2-3,.
CASSQDELVGELFF,TGCGCCAGCAGCCAAGATGAGCTGGTCGGGGAGCTGTTTTTT,.,TRBV4-3,TRBJ2-2,.
CASSTPGNEQFF,TGCGCCAGCAGCACACCGGGGAATGAGCAGTTCTTC,.,TRBV5-1,TRBJ2-1,.
CSGRQGHEQYF,TGCAGCGGCCGACAGGGCCACGAGCAGTACTTC,TRBD1,TRBV29-1,TRBJ2-7,.
CASRTGVGEAFF,TGTGCCAGCAGGACAGGGGTGGGTGAAGCTTTCTTT,TRBD1,TRBV6-1,TRBJ1-1,few
CAISETGGTEAFF,TGTGCCATCAGTGAGACAGGGGGCACTGAAGCTTTCTTT,TRBD1,TRBV10-3,TRBJ1-1,.
CASSTLAEGTDTQYF,TGTGCCAGCTCAACCTTAGCGGAGGGCACAGATACGCAGTATTTT,.,TRBV18,TRBJ2-3,.
CASSTPGQGSYEQYF,TGCGCCAGCAGCACCCCGGGACAGGGATCCTACGAGCAGTACTTC,TRBD1,TRBV5-1,TRBJ2-7,.
CASSLGAGQGMNTEAFF,TGTGCCAGCAGCTTGGGCGCCGGACAGGGGATGAACACTGAAGCTTTCTTT,TRBD1,TRBV5-6,TRBJ1-1,.
CASSLTGNSNQPQHF,TGCGCCAGCAGCCTAACGGGAAATAGCAATCAGCCCCAGCATTTT,.,TRBV5-1,TRBJ1-5,.
CASSHLLGRETQYF,TGTGCCAGCAGCCACCTGTTGGGGCGAGAGACCCAGTACTTC,.,TRBV6-6,TRBJ2-5,.
CASSLTDRGQNSPLHF,TGTGCCAGCAGCTTAACTGACAGGGGGCAAAATTCACCCCTCCACTTT,TRBD1,TRBV11-2,TRBJ1-6,.
CASSLPQPDSPLHF,TGTGCCAGCAGCTTGCCACAGCCCGATTCACCCCTCCACTTT,.,TRBV5-4,TRBJ1-6,.
CASSGGTAYGYTF,TGTGCCAGCAGCGGGGGGACAGCTTATGGCTACACCTTC,TRBD1,TRBV7-2,TRBJ1-2,.
CASQRGRQETQYF,TGTGCCAGTCAGCGAGGGCGGCAAGAGACCCAGTACTTC,.,TRBV19,TRBJ2-5,.
CASSAGLAAYSYEQYF,TGCGCCAGCAGCGCAGGACTAGCGGCCTACTCCTACGAGCAGTACTTC,TRBD2,TRBV5-1,TRBJ2-7,.
CASSGGNAKNIQYF,TGTGCCAGCAGCGGAGGGAATGCCAAAAACATTCAGTACTTC,.,TRBV9,TRBJ2-4,.
CASSLEEGVSYEQYF,TGTGCCAGCAGCTTAGAGGAGGGCGTTTCCTACGAGCAGTACTTC,.,TRBV7-6,TRBJ2-7,.
CATSRGLQGTNTEAFF,TGTGCCACCAGCAGAGGACTTCAGGGGACGAACACTGAAGCTTTCTTT,.,TRBV15,TRBJ1-1,.
CASSVRTSGSFYEQFF,TGTGCCAGCAGCGTACGCACTAGCGGGAGTTTCTATGAGCAGTTCTTC,TRBD2,TRBV4-2,TRBJ2-1,.